A single T cell receptor beta chain is shown here with its context. The data originate from a study of blood T cell repertoires in COVID-19. From germline, CDR1 is SGHRS and CDR2 YFSETQ. The CDR3 covers 14 residues. Trimming removed 7 bases at V and 1 base at J, with 14 bases between. As originally analysed: The authors estimated nucleated cell counts from reference gene primer amplification. Clones were sequenced by immunoSEQ multiplex PCR, and TCRdb holds only the in-frame ones, with some missing. V, J and clone size are taken as reported in that table, and D and trimming were inferred from the DNA itself. This table has over 100,000 clones, about 79% appearing once.

The V call is TRBV5-1, the J call TRBJ1-1; D might be TRBD1 (5 bases). Material: peripheral blood. This TCR derives from a woman aged 80 or over with active or convalescent COVID-19. The CDR3 nucleotides read TGCGCCAGCGAGAGTGGGGGGACGAACACTGAAGCTTTCTTT. This codes for CASESGGTNTEAFF.